The sequence of this TCR beta chain was determined in a study of blood T cell repertoires in COVID-19. Study-wide background: Sample material is recorded as cDNA or gDNA derived from T cells, B-cell-depleted T cells, or PBMCs.

The CDR3 is 13 amino acids. CDR1 and CDR2 (germline): SGHRS, YFSETQ. V lost 0 bases to trimming and J lost 10 bases, with 11 bases between them. TCRdb's copy holds only in-frame clones and misses some; the assay was immunoSEQ multiplex PCR. The sample lists over 45,000 clones; about 90% were seen once. The sample comprised peripheral blood. This TCR was sampled from an older woman with active or convalescent COVID-19. This chain connects TRBV5-1 to TRBJ2-1; weak D call: TRBD2 (6 bases). CDR3 sequence (DNA): TGCGCCAGCAGCTTGGGACCGCGGGGCGAGCAGTTCTTC. Amino acids: CASSLGPRGEQFF.